Sequencing of this T cell receptor (beta chain) was carried out in a study of T cells in Graves' hyperthyroidism and ophthalmopathy. CDR3 size: 13 residues. Trimming cost V 7 bases and J 3 bases, with 10 bases left between them. Germline CDR1 is SNHLY and CDR2 is FYNNEI. Amplification targeted TCR beta CDR3 regions from RNA transcripts. HTBI primers were used for first-round RT-PCR of the TCR CDR3. A single record per CDR3 protein comes from TCRdb applying MiXCR to the multiplex PCR reads. The sample has approximately 300,000 distinct CDR3 sequences, about a sixth seen once. At least 3 on the Clinical Activity Score was recorded for ophthalmopathy patients, who also had NOSPECS grade at least 4 and duration under 3 months. Cells are PBMCs isolated from about 10 ml of fresh blood. In its sample, this clonotype was seen many times.

The clonotype originates from a woman in her sixties with Graves' ophthalmopathy. The gene calls are TRBV2 and TRBJ1-5; D not certain. The sample was blood. CDR3 in DNA: TGTGCCAGCAATCCGGAAGTCAATCAGCCCCAGCATTTT. Encoded protein: CASNPEVNQPQHF.